This T cell receptor beta chain derives from a study of blood T cell repertoires in COVID-19 (dated by TCRdb to the early 2020s). With regard to the full study: Samples from collaborators originated in the United States, Italy and Spain and spanned both the acute and convalescent phases of COVID-19. The repertoires were released in a freely available public database intended as a resource for research on the immune response to SARS-CoV-2. Where available, HLA class I and class II types were obtained from metadata supplied by the sample provider rather than from assay-based typing. Subjects who had been exposed to COVID-19, were actively infected with it, or had recovered from it provided the deeply sampled blood TCRbeta repertoires that made up the dataset. The samples were drawn from the first 160 participants of the ongoing ImmuneRACE study and from about 1,200 subjects provided by 6 global collaborators. The prospective study material was composed of cDNA or gDNA derived from T cells, B-cell-depleted T cells, or PBMCs. Nearly every sample came with metadata listing a de-identified subject ID, COVID-19 status, age in years and sex. The study at large found these results: The quantity of clinical and demographic metadata differed by source and by participant and was supplied without curation.

As regards this clone: Which antigen it targets is not known. No qualities accompany the bases; no much larger clone lies one base away.

Collaborating institutions collected whole blood in K2EDTA tubes following their own protocols. For TCRbeta analysis, collaborators shipped samples in one of three forms: frozen whole blood, isolated PBMCs, or DNA extracted from either of those sample types. TCRbeta CDR3 regions were amplified from genomic DNA by means of the immunoSEQ Assay, a bias-controlled multiplex PCR. From the authors' description of their analysis: The number of nucleated cells in each sample was estimated from the amplification of reference gene primers within the assay. Sequence reads were collapsed and filtered to measure the absolute abundance of every unique TCRbeta CDR3 rearrangement. Productive Simpson clonality was computed per sample as the square root of Simpson's diversity index over productive rearrangements. TCRdb holds this immuneACCESS table with in-frame rearrangements only. Some clones are missing; in checked studies, unresolved V genes explain under half, and the rest has no known cause. The DNA was the basis for D and trimming; V, J and clone size are from that table. The sample has about 72,000 clones on record, 91% of them singletons. The ten most abundant clones make up about 5% of the sample.

There are 18 amino acids in the CDR3, from cysteine to phenylalanine inclusive. Of the read, only the CDR3 DNA is kept; its 54 bases are in frame from base 1. V has 2 bases trimmed and J has 5 bases trimmed; junction bases matching no gene number 14. Reading the germline V gene gives CDR1 MDHEN and CDR2 SYDVKM. Sequencing input: peripheral blood. This chain joins TRBV28 to TRBJ1-1, with 10 central nucleotides matching TRBD1. This clonotype was obtained from a woman aged 60 to 75 with active COVID-19. The nucleotide sequence reads TGTGCCAGCAGTTTACCCAAAAACGGACAGGGGGTTCGGACTGAAGCTTTCTTT. This translates into CASSLPKNGQGVRTEAFF.